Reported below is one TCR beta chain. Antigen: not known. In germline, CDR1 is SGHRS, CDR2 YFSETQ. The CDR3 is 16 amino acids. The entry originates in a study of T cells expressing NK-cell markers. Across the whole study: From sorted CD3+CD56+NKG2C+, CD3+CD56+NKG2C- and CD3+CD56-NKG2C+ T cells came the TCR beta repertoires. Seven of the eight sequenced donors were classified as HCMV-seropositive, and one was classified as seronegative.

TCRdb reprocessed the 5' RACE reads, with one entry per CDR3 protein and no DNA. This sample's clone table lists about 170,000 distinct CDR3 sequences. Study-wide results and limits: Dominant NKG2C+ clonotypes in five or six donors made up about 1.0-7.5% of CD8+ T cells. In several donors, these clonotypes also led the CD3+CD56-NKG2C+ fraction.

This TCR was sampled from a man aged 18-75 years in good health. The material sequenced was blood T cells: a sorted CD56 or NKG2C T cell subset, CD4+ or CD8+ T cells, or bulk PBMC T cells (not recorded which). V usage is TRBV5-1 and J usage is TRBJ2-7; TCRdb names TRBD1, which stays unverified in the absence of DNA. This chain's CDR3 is CASSLPLGQGSHEQYF.